The next 30 T cell receptor beta chains were all read from a single sample in a study of cytomegalovirus exposure and HLA in healthy donors. PCR was performed using 60 Vbeta and 13 Jbeta primers. The protocol was immunoSEQ multiplex PCR, while the TCRdb copy is restricted to in-frame clones and leaves out a portion. This table lists roughly 43,000 clones. Sequencing was done on a sample of PBMCs. These receptors all stem from a woman in her thirties or forties in good health and CMV-seronegative.

This rearrangement joins TRBV28 to TRBJ2-7; 7 bases align to TRBD1. The CDR3 is made up of 13 amino acids. The junction had 11 bases not matched to a gene; V was cut back by 6 bases and J by 9 bases. Germline lookup yields CDR1 MDHEN and CDR2 SYDVKM. CDR3 DNA: TGTGCCAGCAGCTCCGGACAGGATTTGTGGCAGTACTTC. This gives the protein CASSSGQDLWQYF. Full variable domain (rest looked up from reference TRBV28 and TRBJ2-7): DVKVTQSSRYLVKRTGEKVFLECVQDMDHENMFWYRQDPGLGLRLIYFSYDVKMKEKGDIPEGYSVSREKKERFSLILESASTNQTSMYLCASSSGQDLWQYFGPGTRLTVT.

The genes are TRBV5-1 and TRBJ1-5; D perhaps matches TRBD1 (5 bases). The CDR3 sequence is 15 residues long. The germline gives CDR1 SGHRS, CDR2 YFSETQ. V was pared by 0 bases and J by 3 bases, with 10 bases between. CDR3 protein: CASSLGDSSNQPQHF. In DNA, the CDR3 is TGCGCCAGCAGCTTGGGTGACAGCTCCAATCAGCCCCAGCATTTT.

CDR3 coding DNA: TGTGCCAGCAGCCACGGACTAGCGGGACAATACAATGAGCAGTTCTTC. It is translated as CASSHGLAGQYNEQFF. The V and J genes are TRBV7-3 and TRBJ2-1, with 12 bases that match TRBD2. The V gene end was trimmed by 5 bases and the J gene end by 4 bases; junction bases not matched to a gene: 6. The CDR3 length is 16 residues. Germline V CDR1 and CDR2: SGHTA, FQGTGA.

The rearrangement uses TRBV28 and TRBJ2-5; tentatively, D is TRBD1 (6 bases). TRBJ2-7 explains the end of the DNA better; the J call may be wrong. The CDR3 loop spans 13 amino acids. CDR1 and CDR2 (germline): MDHEN, SYDVKM. The CDR3 region is CASTPGAAYEQYF. The CDR3 nucleotides read TGTGCCAGCACCCCAGGGGCGGCCTACGAGCAGTACTTC.

The chain has TRBV6-5 and TRBJ1-4, with 7 bases identical to TRBD1. Germline-derived CDR1 and CDR2 are MNHEY and SVGAGI. Trimming cost V 6 bases and J 7 bases; bases outside gene matches: 8. The CDR3 length is 14 residues. The CDR3 sequence is CASRSTGFGEKLFF. CDR3 DNA sequence: TGTGCCAGCAGATCGACAGGGTTTGGTGAAAAACTGTTTTTT.

This chain uses TRBV9 with TRBJ2-1; no definite D call. CDR3 length: 13 residues. The V gene lost 0 bases and the J gene lost 3 bases, with 4 bases spanning the gap. Germline CDR1 is SGDLS and CDR2 is YYNGEE. The CDR3 sequence is CASSVGSYNEQFF. The CDR3 nucleotides read TGTGCCAGCAGCGTAGGCAGCTACAATGAGCAGTTCTTC.

The chain links TRBV28 to TRBJ1-5, with 7 bases fitting TRBD1. CDR1 is MDHEN, CDR2 SYDVKM, per germline. V shed 5 bases, J shed 6 bases, and the junction held 7 bases outside the gene matches. This CDR3 region has 14 residues. The CDR3 loop is CASSPTGWPQPQHF. CDR3 coding DNA: TGTGCCAGCAGTCCGACAGGGTGGCCTCAGCCCCAGCATTTT.

This chain joins TRBV6-5 and TRBJ1-3, with D uncertain. Germline V gene lookup returns CDR1 MNHEY and CDR2 SVGAGI. Deletions cut 5 bases from V and 0 bases from J, with 8 bases between. This CDR3 contains 14 residues. CDR3 sequence: CASSEHISGNTIYF. Here the CDR3 DNA reads TGTGCCAGCAGTGAACATATCTCTGGAAACACCATATATTTT.

The rearrangement links TRBV9 to TRBJ2-7; no clear D. Trimming pared 3 bases from V and 0 bases from J, leaving 10 bases between. The CDR3 covers 14 residues. Germline-derived CDR1 and CDR2 are SGDLS and YYNGEE. The DNA for the CDR3 is TGTGCCAGCAGCGACGCGTTTAGCTCCTACGAGCAGTACTTC. Encoded protein: CASSDAFSSYEQYF.

The chain joins TRBV5-5 to TRBJ2-7, with D perhaps matching TRBD2 (6 bases). CDR3 size: 15 residues. In germline, CDR1 is SGHKS, CDR2 YYEKEE (reference sequence). Trimming pared 0 bases from V and 2 bases from J, leaving 12 bases between. The CDR3 DNA reads TGTGCCAGCAGCTTGGACGGTAGCGGTACCTACGAGCAGTACTTC. This encodes CASSLDGSGTYEQYF.

V usage is TRBV29-1 and J usage is TRBJ2-3, with 8 bases that match TRBD1. This CDR3 is built from 16 residues. Germline V gene lookup returns CDR1 SQVTM and CDR2 ANQGSEA. Trimming at V came to 7 bases and at J to 1 base, leaving 13 bases not matched to a gene. The CDR3 DNA reads TGCAGCGGTGATACGACAGGGGATTTCGGCACAGATACGCAGTATTTT. Amino acids: CSGDTTGDFGTDTQYF.

J is TRBJ1-2 and V is TRBV19; D not resolved. Germline loops: CDR1 LNHDA, CDR2 SQIVND (reference sequence). The ends were cut back, 5 bases at V and 7 bases at J, with 14 bases in the middle. This CDR3 has 13 residues. The CDR3 sequence: CASSFFREGGYTF. CDR3 DNA sequence: TGTGCCAGTAGTTTTTTTCGGGAGGGTGGCTACACCTTC. The entire variable domain, with the rest obtained from reference TRBV19 and TRBJ1-2, is as follows: DGGITQSPKYLFRKEGQNVTLSCEQNLNHDAMYWYRQDPGQGLRLIYYSQIVNDFQKGDIAEGYSVSREKKESFPLTVTSAQKNPTAFYLCASSFFREGGYTFGSGTRLTVV.

V and J are TRBV29-1 and TRBJ1-2; a weak D match, TRBD1 (5 bases). Between the trimmed V and J ends, which lost 4 bases and 0 bases, there was a span of 12 bases. This CDR3 spans 14 amino acids. Germline values: CDR1 SQVTM, CDR2 ANQGSEA. The CDR3 here is CSVVGQLSNYGYTF. In nucleotides, the CDR3 is TGCAGCGTTGTGGGGCAGCTCTCTAACTATGGCTACACCTTC. The variable domain in full, completed from reference TRBV29-1 and TRBJ1-2, reads SAVISQKPSRDICQRGTSLTIQCQVDSQVTMMFWYRQQPGQSLTLIATANQGSEATYESGFVIDKFPISRPNLTFSTLTVSNMSPEDSSIYLCSVVGQLSNYGYTFGSGTRLTVV.

V is TRBV28 and J is TRBJ1-5, with D possibly matching TRBD1 (5 bases). The CDR3 spans 17 residues. Germline V CDR1 and CDR2: MDHEN, SYDVKM. The ends were cut back, 1 base at V and 5 bases at J, with 18 bases in the middle. The CDR3: CASSLYPRSGVDQPQHF. CDR3 DNA: TGTGCCAGCAGTTTATACCCTCGATCGGGGGTAGATCAGCCCCAGCATTTT. Combining the CDR3 with reference TRBV28 and TRBJ1-5 gives the whole variable domain DVKVTQSSRYLVKRTGEKVFLECVQDMDHENMFWYRQDPGLGLRLIYFSYDVKMKEKGDIPEGYSVSREKKERFSLILESASTNQTSMYLCASSLYPRSGVDQPQHFGDGTRLSIL.

The CDR3 here is CASSQPTPWSATDTQYF. As DNA, the CDR3 is TGTGCCAGCAGCCAACCAACCCCTTGGAGCGCGACAGATACGCAGTATTTT. V and J are TRBV11-2 and TRBJ2-3; D unclear. Trimming left V 5 bases short and J 3 bases short, with 21 bases between. The CDR3 is made up of 17 amino acids. Germline lookup yields CDR1 SGHAT and CDR2 FQNNGV.

V usage is TRBV18 and J usage is TRBJ2-2; 11 positions match TRBD2. CDR1 is KGHSH and CDR2 is LQKENI in the germline V gene. J was trimmed by 6 bases and V by 7 bases; bases with no gene match: 7. CDR3 length: 15 amino acids. This CDR3 reads CASCLGTSGSGELFF. As DNA, the CDR3 is TGTGCCAGCTGTCTGGGGACTAGCGGTTCCGGGGAGCTGTTTTTT.

The gene calls are TRBV5-1 and TRBJ1-2, with D perhaps matching TRBD1 (5 bases). The V end was cut by 0 bases, the J end by 2 bases, with 11 bases between. This CDR3 contains 15 residues. CDR1 and CDR2 (germline): SGHRS, YFSETQ. The CDR3 DNA reads TGCGCCAGCAGCTTGGAGCGGGGGATAAACTATGGCTACACCTTC. Translated: CASSLERGINYGYTF.

CDR3 nucleotide sequence: TGTGCCAGCAGTTTACGGGGAATCTCTGGAAACACCATATATTTT. Its protein is CASSLRGISGNTIYF. The chain has TRBV28 and TRBJ1-3; D is unresolved. This CDR3 region has 15 residues. CDR1 and CDR2 from the germline V gene are MDHEN and SYDVKM. V lost 2 bases and J lost 0, with 8 bases in between.

This chain connects TRBV28 to TRBJ2-1; D might be TRBD2 (6 bases). The CDR3 runs to 15 residues. Germline CDR1 and CDR2: MDHEN and SYDVKM. Trimming removed 3 bases at V and 9 bases at J, with 18 bases between. The CDR3 loop reads CASSFRERLVGEQFF. The CDR3 DNA sequence: TGTGCCAGCAGTTTCCGGGAGAGGCTTGTGGGTGAGCAGTTCTTC. Using reference TRBV28 and TRBJ2-1 for the parts outside the CDR3, the full variable domain is DVKVTQSSRYLVKRTGEKVFLECVQDMDHENMFWYRQDPGLGLRLIYFSYDVKMKEKGDIPEGYSVSREKKERFSLILESASTNQTSMYLCASSFRERLVGEQFFGPGTRLTVL.

The rearrangement links TRBV5-1 to TRBJ2-7, with 16 bases lining up with TRBD2. Per the germline V gene, CDR1 is SGHRS and CDR2 is YFSETQ. J gave up 7 bases and V 7 bases, and 11 bases lay outside the gene matches. The CDR3 is made up of 16 amino acids. CDR3 amino acids: CASRHGTSGRAEEQYF. The CDR3 nucleotides are TGCGCCAGCCGCCACGGGACTAGCGGGAGGGCCGAAGAGCAGTACTTC.

This chain joins TRBV7-8 and TRBJ2-1; 10 nucleotides align to TRBD2. This CDR3 contains 18 residues. Germline CDR1 SGHVS, CDR2 FQNEAQ. The J segment lost 0 bases and the V segment lost 5 bases, leaving 10 bases of the junction unmatched. CDR3 residues: CASSPGLAGASSYNEQFF. The CDR3 DNA sequence: TGTGCCAGCAGCCCGGGGCTAGCGGGAGCGAGCTCCTACAATGAGCAGTTCTTC.

The chain has TRBV7-9 and TRBJ2-4; perhaps TRBD1 as D (6 bases). CDR1 SEHNR and CDR2 FQNEAQ come from the germline V gene (reference sequence). V lost 1 base and J 4 bases, leaving 8 bases between the germline ends. The CDR3 runs to 14 residues. CDR3 DNA sequence: TGTGCCAGCAGCTTAGGCAGGGGAAAAAACATTCAGTACTTC. Its protein product is CASSLGRGKNIQYF.

The chain links TRBV27 to TRBJ1-5, with D perhaps matching TRBD1 (6 bases). The CDR3 covers 15 residues. Trimming took off 4 bases at V and 3 bases at J, with 13 bases between the two ends. Germline V lookup: CDR1 MNHEY, CDR2 SMNVEV (reference sequence). CDR3: CASSSKGGNNQPQHF. The DNA for the CDR3 is TGTGCCAGCAGTTCGAAAGGGGGAAACAATCAGCCCCAGCATTTT.

This chain links TRBV2 with TRBJ2-7, with 7 bases that match TRBD1. The CDR3 has 14 amino acids. V shed 5 bases, J shed 1 base, and the junction held 5 bases outside the gene matches. Per germline, CDR1 SNHLY and CDR2 FYNNEI. The CDR3 coding sequence is TGTGCCAGCAGTCCCGACAGGGTTTCCTACGAGCAGTACTTC. Its translation is CASSPDRVSYEQYF.

The CDR3 DNA reads as TGTGCCAGCAGTTTCCCGGGAGGGCGGGACAATGAGCAGTTCTTC. Translation gives CASSFPGGRDNEQFF. The chain recombines TRBV28 with TRBJ2-1; 8 bases fit TRBD2. V lost 3 bases and J lost 5; bases outside the gene matches: 6. The CDR3 runs 15 residues. Germline-derived CDR1 and CDR2 are MDHEN and SYDVKM.

In the case of this clone: A read error may account for a junction end that differs from germline. This chain connects TRBV6-9 to TRBJ2-7, with D tentatively TRBD2 (6 bases). CDR1 and CDR2 (germline): MNHGY, SVAAGI. This CDR3 comprises 11 residues. Here the CDR3 reads CASSSDYEQYF. CDR3 coding DNA: TGTGCCAGCAGTTCGGACTACGAACAGTACTTC.

J is TRBJ2-7 and V is TRBV7-2, with 12 positions matching TRBD2. The germline V gene has CDR1 SGHTA and CDR2 FQGNSA. This CDR3 spans 16 amino acids. V lost 4 bases and J lost 3; bases outside the gene matches: 7. The CDR3 loop is CASSYLAGGGRYEQYF. The DNA of the CDR3 is TGTGCCAGCAGCTACCTAGCGGGAGGGGGGCGCTACGAGCAGTACTTC.

The gene calls are TRBV7-9 and TRBJ2-1, with 7 nucleotides matching TRBD2. Germline assignment: CDR1 SEHNR and CDR2 FQNEAQ (reference sequence). This CDR3 contains 17 residues. Losses at the gene ends were 3 bases for V and 7 bases for J; bases not matched to a gene: 15. The CDR3 spells CASSFIQAGPTGNEQFF. Here the CDR3 DNA reads TGTGCCAGCAGCTTCATCCAAGCGGGGCCCACGGGGAATGAGCAGTTCTTC.

The genes are TRBV29-1 and TRBJ1-1, with D possibly matching TRBD1 (5 bases). This CDR3 is 11 amino acids long. Germline V gene lookup returns CDR1 SQVTM and CDR2 ANQGSEA. Trimming cost V 4 bases and J 4 bases, with 7 bases left between them. The CDR3 DNA reads TGCAGCGTTGTAAGGGGCACTGAAGCTTTCTTT. It specifies CSVVRGTEAFF.

This chain connects TRBV4-2 to TRBJ2-7; D is possibly TRBD2 (6 bases). Germline-derived CDR1 and CDR2 are LGHNA and YNFKEQ. The CDR3 is 14 amino acids. The V gene lost 1 base and the J gene lost 2 bases, with 9 bases spanning the gap. CDR3 residues: CASSQAGEPYEQYF. The DNA for the CDR3 is TGTGCCAGCAGCCAAGCGGGAGAACCCTACGAGCAGTACTTC.